This T cell receptor beta chain was captured in a study of OX40 agonist ivuxolimab in advanced cancers. With respect to the entire study: Ivuxolimab was an agonistic, fully human IgG2 monoclonal antibody directed against OX40 (CD134), a costimulatory receptor. The dose-escalation cohort was about 83% male with a mean age of approximately 60 years, ranging from about 23 to 85. Of the approximately 53 patients in dose escalation, 19 had hepatocellular carcinoma, about 15 had melanoma, 9 had renal cell carcinoma and 9 had head and neck cancer. The paper covers the monotherapy dose-escalation part of the phase I ivuxolimab trial, which included N ≈ 50 patients. Partial responses occurred in three dose-escalation patients: two with cutaneous melanoma and one with hepatocellular carcinoma. Patients were allowed to have had prior anti-PD-1, anti-PD-L1 or anti-CTLA-4 therapy, and approximately 40% of the dose-escalation patients had been treated with checkpoint inhibitors. Peripheral TCRbeta sequencing was intended to test whether TCR sequence diversity was altered and clonal T-cell expansion was caused by ivuxolimab. Intravenous ivuxolimab was administered to patients every 2 weeks at six dose levels: 0.01, 0.1, 0.3, 1.5, 3 and 10 mg/kg. Broad study findings and their caveats: After ivuxolimab, more expanded clones were found on average in CD8+ T cells than in CD4+ T cells. Clonal expansion of both CD4+ and CD8+ blood T cells was observed from baseline to week 6 at doses 0.1 to 3.0 mg/kg. The antigen specificity of the peripheral T cells that underwent clonal expansion was not determined. Low levels of normalized T-cell clonal expansion were also seen in some patients who did not respond. In partial responders in the 0.1-3.0 mg/kg groups, normalized peripheral clonal expansion was found to be among the lowest, especially among CD8+ T cells.

Concerning this clone itself: Its antigen is currently not known. No clone much larger than this one lies a single base away; base qualities are absent.

Patients with autoimmune disease history or receiving systemic immunosuppression were excluded from the trial. In every dose cohort, peripheral blood was drawn for TCR sequencing at baseline, cycle 4 day 1, and cycle 7 day 1. Samples were obtained from an open-label, multicenter, first-in-human phase I dose-escalation trial of ivuxolimab. Adults with locally advanced or metastatic head and neck squamous cell, hepatocellular, melanoma or renal cell carcinoma were enrolled in the trial. Before TCR sequencing, CD4+ and CD8+ T cells were separately sorted from peripheral blood. Genomic DNA was isolated from the sorted cells so that the TCRbeta CDR3 region could be sequenced. The immunoSEQ Assay was used to sequence the TCRbeta CDR3 regions. TCRdb's version of the immuneACCESS table is confined to in-frame rearrangements and falls short of the full clone set. An unresolved V gene accounts for under half of the shortfall where checked; the remainder is of unknown origin. This sample holds about 58,000 clones; 75% to 85% were observed only once. The ten largest make up about 0.74% of the sample.

Trimming at the junction amounts to 8 bases on V and 0 bases on J, and the germline ends lie 5 bases apart. CDR1 MDHEN and CDR2 SYDVKM are derived from the germline V gene. The CDR3 starts with the cysteine, ends with the phenylalanine, and has 11 residues. The kept DNA is CDR3 alone, 33 bases in frame from the first base. The source of this sequence is an adult with an advanced solid tumor such as melanoma, head and neck, liver or kidney cancer. Sequencing used CD4+ or CD8+ T cells sorted from blood, obtained in a trial of the OX40 agonist ivuxolimab. The rearrangement combines TRBV28 with TRBJ2-7; the D segment cannot be called with confidence. The nucleotide sequence reads as follows: TGTGCCAGCCACGGCTCCTACGAGCAGTACTTC. This codes for CASHGSYEQYF. Supplemented by the reference TRBV28 and TRBJ2-7 proteins around the CDR3, the complete variable domain is DVKVTQSSRYLVKRTGEKVFLECVQDMDHENMFWYRQDPGLGLRLIYFSYDVKMKEKGDIPEGYSVSREKKERFSLILESASTNQTSMYLCASHGSYEQYFGPGTRLTVT.